This T cell receptor beta chain was sequenced during a study of T-cell reconstitution after alpha-beta-depleted transplantation in children. Study-level results: A year post-transplant, T-cell counts and diversity derived mostly from newly produced T cells.

V was cut by 5 bases and J by 5 bases, with 21 bases left in between. The CDR3 covers 16 residues. Preparation of the TCRbeta library used unique molecular identifiers. TCRdb re-derived calls from the PCR reads in MiXCR, one entry per CDR3 protein. The data show roughly 98,000 distinct CDR3 sequences, around 16% seen once. Points on this clonotype: Its antigen is unidentified.

This specimen consisted of PBMCs, mostly from graft donor cells, obtained 180 days after TCRalphabeta/CD19-depleted stem cell transplant. The receptor was isolated from a male patient between 2 and 10 years old who had a stem cell transplant for acute lymphoblastic leukemia, so the T cells may come from the graft donor. The chain links TRBV12-3 or TRBV12-4 to TRBJ2-5, with D perhaps TRBD1 (6 bases). The DNA of the CDR3 is TGTGCCAGCAGTCCTTATACATCCAGGGGCGAGGAGACCCAGTACTTC. Residues: CASSPYTSRGEETQYF.